The clone carrying this TCR beta chain came up once. This entry belongs to a study of blood T cell repertoires in COVID-19. On the study more broadly: COVID-19 samples collected from the United States, Italy and Spain covered acute and convalescent phases. T cells, B-cell-depleted T cells, or PBMCs supplied cDNA or gDNA.

V gave up 2 bases and J gave up 5 bases; unmatched junction bases: 4. CDR3 length: 14 amino acids. Germline V gives CDR1 MNHNY, CDR2 SVGAGI (reference sequence). Here immunoSEQ multiplex PCR was the method, and the copy in TCRdb shows in-frame clones only, minus some. In the table there are about 36,000 clones, around 80% of which are singletons. The receptor was isolated from a man in his sixties with acute or convalescent COVID-19. The source material was peripheral blood. The J gene is TRBJ1-1, the V gene TRBV6-6; TRBD1 matches 8 bases. The CDR3 DNA sequence: TGTGCCAGCAGTTACCGACGACAGGGGACTGAAGCTTTCTTT. Residues: CASSYRRQGTEAFF.